This T cell receptor (beta chain) was sequenced for a study of graft-versus-host responses after intestinal transplantation. Study as a whole: In this cohort, recipients had multivisceral, liver-intestinal, or isolated intestinal transplants. Tacrolimus plus steroids were given to all recipients for roughly 3 years, preceded by anti-thymocyte globulin induction. Findings of the study overall: High graft-versus-host to host-versus-graft clonal ratios were seen in allografts of patients with graft-donor T cell macrochimerism. Peak levels of circulating GvH clones tracked with early post-transplant HvG declines.

The V gene end was trimmed by 6 bases and the J gene end by 1 base; junction bases not matched to a gene: 11. Germline V CDR1 and CDR2: SGHRS, YFSETQ. The length of the CDR3 is 17 residues. In the case of this clone: Antigen specificity is unknown.

This table comes from immunoSEQ multiplex PCR, and its TCRdb copy is limited to in-frame clones, with some not included. Among some 23,000 clones listed, more than 75% were seen once. Sequences were derived from unstimulated CD8+ T cells sorted from spleen or lymph node cells, sampled before transplant. The chain uses TRBV5-1 and TRBJ1-5; 9 bases align to TRBD1. The source is a human donor who was the organ donor for an intestinal transplant. The CDR3 region is CASNNSQGARSNQPQHF. CDR3 nucleotides: TGCGCCAGCAACAACTCACAGGGGGCTCGGAGCAATCAGCCCCAGCATTTT.